This entry is about one TCR beta chain. The antigen this receptor binds is unknown. Nothing much larger sits one base from this clone, and base qualities are not available. CDR3 length: 14 amino acids, cysteine to phenylalanine. CDR3 DNA is the only sequence kept; it has 42 bases, read in frame from the first base. In the germline V gene (reference sequence), CDR1 corresponds to LNHDA and CDR2 to SQIVND. Trimming takes 3 bases from V and 8 bases from J, and the germline ends sit 16 bases apart. This entry belongs to a study of PD-L1 blockade in urothelial cancer (dated by TCRdb to about 2017). Context from the whole study: Therapy was started at some point between 2014 and 2016 for all patients, and atezolizumab 1,200 mg was administered intravenously every 3 weeks. About 85% of the roughly 29 patients were males with bladder-origin urothelial cancer, and about 60% of the 29 reported a prior smoking history. An ECOG performance status of 0 or 1 was recorded for the patients, and 0 to 3 prior chemotherapy regimens had been received by the patients. Blood samples were analyzed 3 weeks after the start of treatment (second dose) and 6 weeks after the start of treatment. A median of approximately 140,000 T cells and around 81,000 unique TCRs was obtained from blood samples, and a median clonality of roughly 0.074 was observed. The study was an exploratory multi-omic analysis of somatic, immune and clinical correlates of response to PD-L1 blockade with atezolizumab in urothelial cancer. Pretreatment tumor samples and matched peripheral blood, collected serially before and after atezolizumab treatment, underwent TCR sequencing. Durable clinical benefit was defined as progression-free survival longer than 6 months, and TCR features were also tested against progression-free and overall survival. In the same patients, pretreatment tumors underwent whole exome sequencing and RNA sequencing in addition to TCR sequencing. About 10 patients reached durable clinical benefit, while about 19 patients did not. Pretreatment blood TCR-seq was available for 30 or so patients, at least one posttreatment blood collection was obtained for around 25 patients, and tumor TCR-seq was available for around 25 patients. The paper as a whole reports these results and caveats: Greater expansion of tumor-associated TCR clones in peripheral blood 3 weeks after the start of treatment was observed in patients with durable benefit (n ≈ 22, p = 0.022). Because the sample size was small (n ≈ 27) and many exploratory analyses were performed, the results are intended to be hypothesis-generating. Improved progression-free and overall survival was found to be associated with pretreatment peripheral blood TCR clonality below the median.

Read against the paper, the sample's time point label means: pretreatment peripheral blood. A cohort of some 29 patients with locally advanced or metastatic urothelial carcinoma, treated at Memorial Sloan Kettering on a trial protocol, was included. Peripheral blood mononuclear cells were collected from each patient pretreatment and during treatment, giving between 1 and 8 total time points per patient. The Qiagen DNeasy Blood extraction kit was used to purify genomic DNA from total PBMCs and tumor samples. PBMCs were collected pretreatment and during treatment, and were isolated and stored as previously described. Synthetic TCR analog templates were spiked into each PCR to estimate absolute template abundance from read counts. The immunoSEQ assay was used to amplify TCRbeta CDR3 regions from genomic DNA with bias-controlled V and J gene primers. Rearranged TCRbeta segments were sequenced at approximately 20X coverage. Under the source paper's analysis protocol: Clustering was used to correct sequencing errors, and CDR3s were annotated against IMGT so that V, D and J genes could be assigned. Out-of-frame and stop-codon sequences were excluded, and only productive TCRbeta rearrangements were used in downstream analyses. To compute clonality, Shannon entropy was normalized by the log of the number of unique productive sequences and then subtracted from one. Clones differing between time points or between blood and tumor were identified using Fisher's exact test with Benjamini-Hochberg correction, with an adjusted p below 0.01 applied as the threshold. TCRdb took this table from immuneACCESS and kept in-frame rearrangements with V and J called. Such tables lack part of the clones; where checked against another copy, unresolved V genes explain under half of the gap, and the rest is unexplained. The V and J calls and clone size were taken over from that table, and D and trimming were inferred from the DNA. This sample gives roughly 63,000 clones in total; about 86% of them show up just once. 2.5% to 4% of the sample is held by the ten biggest clonotypes.

The source was PBMCs, collected around atezolizumab (anti-PD-L1) treatment. The V and J genes are TRBV19 and TRBJ1-2; a confident D gene designation cannot be given. The receptor was derived from a man aged 65 to 85 with urothelial cancer. The sequenced DNA: TGTGCCAGTAGTATTAAAACACCGCCGTCGGGCTACACCTTC. This gives the protein CASSIKTPPSGYTF.